This T cell receptor (beta chain) emerged from a study of T cells in Graves' hyperthyroidism and ophthalmopathy. At least ten counts were recorded for this clonotype. Germline values: CDR1 MDHEN, CDR2 SYDVKM. The ends were cut back, 4 bases at V and 4 bases at J, with 16 bases in the middle. This CDR3 comprises 15 residues. From RNA transcripts, TCR beta CDR3 regions were amplified. Researchers ran a first-round RT-PCR on the TCR CDR3 using the HTBI primer set. MiXCR, run by TCRdb on the multiplex PCR reads, gives a single entry per CDR3 protein. This sample carries more than 500,000 distinct CDR3 sequences, about 14% of them seen once, and the ten largest clones take about 4%.

The chain is built from TRBV28 and TRBJ1-2, with D possibly matching TRBD1 (5 bases). This receptor was taken from a woman aged 40-49 years with Graves' ophthalmopathy. The sample consisted of blood. In DNA form, the CDR3 reads TGTGCCAGCAGTTCGACCCGGGACGGCCCCTATGGCTACACCTTC. Its protein product is CASSSTRDGPYGYTF.